This TCR beta chain was identified during a study of cytomegalovirus exposure and HLA in healthy donors. Study-level results: A highly shared variant cluster was judged a likely technical artifact. Later analysis associated a missense DCLRE1C variant with TCR beta V- and J-gene trimming.

Worth noting for this clone: What it binds is not known.

PCR employed 60 Vbeta and 13 Jbeta primers. Authors' data handling: An analysis performed later counted about 80 million unique TCR beta chains (approximately 10 million of them shared). Profiling relied on immunoSEQ multiplex PCR, and the TCRdb table lists in-frame clones only, not all of them. That table furnishes V, J and clone size, whereas the DNA furnished D and trimming. The data hold fewer than 250,000 clones, with about 79% observed a single time. Germline lookup yields CDR1 MDHEN and CDR2 SYDVKM. Trimming removed 4 bases from V and 11 bases from J, with 28 bases in between. The CDR3 covers 17 residues.

The clonotype comes from a male donor in good health and CMV-seronegative. J is TRBJ2-3 and V is TRBV28; perhaps TRBD2 as D (6 bases). The source material was PBMCs. The CDR3 bases are TGTGCCAGCAGTTCCCCCGGTGGGAGGACCACTATAAGTCGGCAGTATTTT. This codes for CASSSPGGRTTISRQYF.